This TCR beta chain was obtained from a study of blood T cell repertoires in COVID-19. Across the study: T cells, B-cell-depleted T cells, or PBMCs supplied cDNA or gDNA.

TCRdb's table, derived via immunoSEQ multiplex PCR, lists solely in-frame clones and lacks some. The profile covers 100,000 to 150,000 clones, with about 83% appearing a single time and 5.9% taken by the ten largest. In the case of this clone: Within the sample, other DNA sequences also encode this same CDR3.

The CDR3 length is 14 residues. The germline V gene encodes CDR1 SEHNR and CDR2 FQNEAQ (reference sequence). V dropped 5 bases and J dropped 0; count of bases not matched to a gene: 3. V is TRBV7-9 and J is TRBJ1-1, with 7 bases that match TRBD1. This clonotype was obtained from a man older than 75 with active or convalescent COVID-19. Sequenced input: peripheral blood. The CDR3 DNA reads as TGTGCCAGCAGCCCGACAGGGTTGAACACTGAAGCTTTCTTT. Its translation: CASSPTGLNTEAFF.